A selection of T cell receptor beta chains follows, all from one sample in a study of blood T cells in healthy people across ages. A single record per CDR3 protein comes from TCRdb applying MiXCR to the 5' RACE reads. The sample records around 970,000 distinct CDR3 sequences, roughly half being singletons. Sequencing was carried out using blood. These receptors were obtained from an older woman in good health. CDR3s include the opening cysteine and the closing phenylalanine or tryptophan. Fields, in order: D gene, clone size, V gene, J gene, CDR3 DNA, CDR3 protein. The D gene is left open where the match is weak. Rows give clone size only sometimes, using once, few, many, or a class for an expanded clone.

D gene: .
clone size: .
V gene: TRBV5-1
J gene: TRBJ2-3
CDR3 DNA: TGCGCCAGCAGCTTAAACAGACCCCGAGATACGCAGTATTTT
CDR3 protein: CASSLNRPRDTQYF

D gene: .
clone size: few
V gene: TRBV12-3/TRBV12-4
J gene: TRBJ1-4
CDR3 DNA: TGTGCCAGCAGTTTGGATAGGTCGAATGAAAAACTGTTTTTT
CDR3 protein: CASSLDRSNEKLFF

D gene: .
clone size: few
V gene: TRBV20-1
J gene: TRBJ2-3
CDR3 DNA: TGCAGTGTCCTAGAGCCAACGGCAGATACGCAGTATTTT
CDR3 protein: CSVLEPTADTQYF

D gene: .
clone size: .
V gene: TRBV29-1
J gene: TRBJ2-3
CDR3 DNA: TGCAGCTCCGCCGGGGGGCGAAGCACAGATACGCAGTATTTT
CDR3 protein: CSSAGGRSTDTQYF

D gene: .
clone size: .
V gene: TRBV20-1
J gene: TRBJ1-6
CDR3 DNA: TGCAGTGCTAGAACAGGGTTTCTATTTTCCAATTCACCCCTCCACTTT
CDR3 protein: CSARTGFLFSNSPLHF

D gene: .
clone size: .
V gene: TRBV7-9
J gene: TRBJ2-3
CDR3 DNA: TGTGCCAGCAGCTTTAACACGGGACTCACAGATACGCAGTATTTT
CDR3 protein: CASSFNTGLTDTQYF

D gene: .
clone size: .
V gene: TRBV29-1
J gene: TRBJ2-7
CDR3 DNA: TGCAGCGTTGAATCCTCGCGGTCCTACGAGCAGTACTTC
CDR3 protein: CSVESSRSYEQYF

D gene: TRBD2
clone size: once
V gene: TRBV9
J gene: TRBJ2-2
CDR3 DNA: TGTGCCGGCAGCCCACCAGCGGGAGCACACGGGGAGCTGTTTTTT
CDR3 protein: CAGSPPAGAHGELFF

D gene: TRBD1
clone size: few
V gene: TRBV27
J gene: TRBJ1-2
CDR3 DNA: TGTGCCAGCAGTTTATCCCCCCAGGGGGGATATGGCTACACCTTC
CDR3 protein: CASSLSPQGGYGYTF

D gene: .
clone size: .
V gene: TRBV21-1
J gene: TRBJ2-7
CDR3 DNA: TGTGCCAGCAGCAAAACATCAGGGGACTTCGACGAGCAGTACTTC
CDR3 protein: CASSKTSGDFDEQYF

D gene: .
clone size: .
V gene: TRBV3-1
J gene: TRBJ2-1
CDR3 DNA: TGTGCCAGCAGCCAAGACGGTCACTACGAGCAGTTCTTC
CDR3 protein: CASSQDGHYEQFF

D gene: TRBD2
clone size: .
V gene: TRBV4-3
J gene: TRBJ2-7
CDR3 DNA: TGCGCCAGCAGCCCCGAACTTCTAGCGGAGCTGGCCTACGAGCAGTACTTC
CDR3 protein: CASSPELLAELAYEQYF

D gene: .
clone size: .
V gene: TRBV15
J gene: TRBJ2-1
CDR3 DNA: TGTGCCACCAGCAAATACAATGAGCAGTTCTTC
CDR3 protein: CATSKYNEQFF

D gene: .
clone size: few
V gene: TRBV12-3/TRBV12-4
J gene: TRBJ1-5
CDR3 DNA: TGTGCCAGCAGTCCCCCAGGGGATAGCAATCAGCCCCAGCATTTT
CDR3 protein: CASSPPGDSNQPQHF

D gene: .
clone size: .
V gene: TRBV18
J gene: TRBJ2-4
CDR3 DNA: TGTGCCAGCTCCTCCGGGTCCTCTGAGCAGTACTTC
CDR3 protein: CASSSGSSEQYF

D gene: .
clone size: .
V gene: TRBV7-2
J gene: TRBJ2-5
CDR3 DNA: TGTGCCAGCAGCTTCGACAGCCAAGAGACCCAGTACTTC
CDR3 protein: CASSFDSQETQYF

D gene: TRBD1
clone size: once
V gene: TRBV9
J gene: TRBJ1-4
CDR3 DNA: TGTGCCAGCAGCGTAGAGGGACAGGGGTTTGAAAAACTGTTTTTT
CDR3 protein: CASSVEGQGFEKLFF

D gene: .
clone size: .
V gene: TRBV25-1
J gene: TRBJ2-7
CDR3 DNA: TGTGCCAGCAGTGCGAGAGCGACCTACGAGCAGTACTTC
CDR3 protein: CASSARATYEQYF

D gene: TRBD2
clone size: once
V gene: TRBV15
J gene: TRBJ2-1
CDR3 DNA: TGTGCCACCAGCAGAGATGGGGGGTGGGGCGGGAGGCCCGATGAGCAGTTCTTC
CDR3 protein: CATSRDGGWGGRPDEQFF

D gene: TRBD2
clone size: .
V gene: TRBV15
J gene: TRBJ2-5
CDR3 DNA: TGTGCCACCAGCCCTAGGACTAGCGGGAGCAATGAGCAGTACTTC
CDR3 protein: CATSPRTSGSNEQYF

D gene: TRBD1
clone size: few
V gene: TRBV10-3
J gene: TRBJ1-2
CDR3 DNA: TGTGCCGCCGGACAGGGGGCCAACTATGGCTACACCTTC
CDR3 protein: CAAGQGANYGYTF

D gene: TRBD1
clone size: .
V gene: TRBV27
J gene: TRBJ2-5
CDR3 DNA: TGTGCCAGCAGTCCTCCTACAGGGGTCTTTAAGACCCAGTACTTC
CDR3 protein: CASSPPTGVFKTQYF

D gene: .
clone size: few
V gene: TRBV6-6
J gene: TRBJ1-2
CDR3 DNA: TGTGCCAGCAACGCCAGGTCCCTAAGTGGCTACACCTTC
CDR3 protein: CASNARSLSGYTF

D gene: .
clone size: few
V gene: TRBV4-1
J gene: TRBJ2-3
CDR3 DNA: TGCGCCAGCAGCTCCCCTGAGGGGAAGAAACCAGATACGCAGTATTTT
CDR3 protein: CASSSPEGKKPDTQYF

D gene: .
clone size: few
V gene: TRBV5-6
J gene: TRBJ2-3
CDR3 DNA: TGTGCCAGCAGCCCTGGGTGGGAGGCAGATACGCAGTATTTT
CDR3 protein: CASSPGWEADTQYF

D gene: .
clone size: once
V gene: TRBV29-1
J gene: TRBJ1-3
CDR3 DNA: TGCAGCGTTGCATCCAGAAACACCATATATTTT
CDR3 protein: CSVASRNTIYF